This T cell receptor (beta chain) is drawn from a study of beta chain features in type 1 diabetes. Study context: Sorted cells from all samples, numbering roughly 100 million, were examined.

The CDR3 runs to 15 residues. V was trimmed by 2 bases and J by 0 bases, leaving 12 bases between them. In germline, CDR1 is SGHDT, CDR2 YYEEEE. This clone was seen a few times. Its antigen remains unknown. General study points: Any HLA effect on TCRB rearrangement was left unresolved by small sub-analyses. When VDJ junctions were examined, type 1 diabetes patients showed fewer insertions and more deletions.

Populations isolated by sorting all had purity greater than 95%. The investigators reverse transcribed all of the isolated RNA, so they sequenced expressed TCRB transcripts. Data came from immunoSEQ multiplex PCR; TCRdb stores just in-frame clones and leaves some out. The sample yields approximately 330,000 clones, about 10% seen once. Sample: naive CD4+ T cells from blood. The TCR sequence derives from a woman in her twenties or thirties in good health. V and J are TRBV5-6 and TRBJ2-7; the D gene is possibly TRBD1 (6 bases). The CDR3 DNA sequence: TGTGCCAGCAGCTTCCCAACAGGGAACTCCTACGAGCAGTACTTC. It specifies CASSFPTGNSYEQYF.